These 21 T cell receptor beta chains share one sample of origin, sequenced in a study of blood T cell repertoires in COVID-19. Here immunoSEQ multiplex PCR was the method, and the copy in TCRdb shows in-frame clones only, minus some. Here the sample spans around 250,000 clones, around 93% being singletons. Input material: PBMCs or T cells enriched from blood (not recorded which). The source of these receptors is a man aged 35 to 55 who had been exposed to COVID-19.

This chain joins TRBV4-3 and TRBJ2-2, with D perhaps matching TRBD2 (6 bases). Germline V gene sequence: CDR1 LGHNA, CDR2 YSLEER. V lost 5 bases and J 1 base, leaving 14 bases between the germline ends. CDR3 length: 16 residues. CDR3 coding DNA: TGCGCCAGCAGCGCTAGCGCGCGAATGAACACCGGGGAGCTGTTTTTT. Translation gives CASSASARMNTGELFF.

This rearrangement joins TRBV30 to TRBJ2-5, with 10 bases that match TRBD1. V shed 2 bases, J shed 5 bases, and the junction held 5 bases outside the gene matches. The CDR3 covers 14 residues. Germline loops: CDR1 GTSNPN, CDR2 SVGIG (reference sequence). The CDR3 coding sequence is TGTGCCTGGAGTCCGGGACAGGGGTTCGAGACCCAGTACTTC. It is translated as CAWSPGQGFETQYF.

The V and J genes are TRBV30 and TRBJ2-7, with a tentative D call TRBD1 (6 bases). Trimming left V 5 bases short and J 4 bases short, with 18 bases between. The germline V gene has CDR1 GTSNPN and CDR2 SVGIG (reference sequence). The CDR3 runs to 14 residues. The CDR3 DNA reads TGTGCCTGGGACCGTGCCGGGACAACTTACGAGCAGTACTTC. Translation gives CAWDRAGTTYEQYF.

The CDR3 region is CATWASGPYNEQFF. The CDR3 DNA reads as TGTGCCACCTGGGCTAGCGGGCCCTACAATGAGCAGTTCTTC. The rearrangement links TRBV3-1 (or the pseudogene TRBV3-2) to TRBJ2-1; TRBD2 matches 8 bases. This CDR3 region has 14 residues. Germline V gene data show CDR1 as LGHDT and CDR2 as YNNKEL (reference sequence). Losses at the gene ends were 10 bases for V and 2 bases for J; bases not matched to a gene: 7.

This chain joins TRBV25-1 and TRBJ2-1; TRBD2 matches at 10 bases. With 4 bases clipped from V and 9 bases from J, the junction kept 6 bases outside the gene matches. The CDR3 is made up of 14 amino acids. CDR1 and CDR2 from the germline V gene are MGHDK and SYGVNS. This chain's CDR3 is CASSAAGGGAEQFF. The CDR3 DNA reads as TGTGCCAGCAGTGCAGCGGGAGGGGGCGCTGAGCAGTTCTTC.

This clone was counted a few times. V gene TRBV4-1 combines with J gene TRBJ1-6; D gene uncertain. Germline V gene lookup returns CDR1 MGHRA and CDR2 YSYEKL. V shed 3 bases and J shed 5 bases, with 11 bases lying between them. The CDR3 runs 15 residues. The CDR3 is CASSHHSYNNSPLHF. In nucleotides, the CDR3 is TGCGCCAGCAGCCATCACAGCTATAATAATTCACCCCTCCACTTT.

The chain couples TRBV6-5 to TRBJ1-2; TRBD1 matches at 8 bases. The CDR3 has 15 residues. The V and J ends lost 3 bases and 5 bases, in that order; junction bases with no gene match: 8. Looked up from germline, CDR1 is MNHEY and CDR2 is SVGAGI. CDR3 coding DNA: TGTGCCAGCAGTTATCAGGACAGGGCTGGTTATGGCTACACCTTC. Translation: CASSYQDRAGYGYTF.

V usage is TRBV19 and J usage is TRBJ2-7; maybe TRBD2 (5 bases). The CDR3 length is 16 residues. CDR1 LNHDA and CDR2 SQIVND come from the germline V gene (reference sequence). Trimming took 5 bases from V and 4 from J, leaving 21 bases between them. The CDR3 region is CASSLREKNSPYEQYF. The CDR3 DNA reads TGTGCCAGTAGTCTCCGGGAAAAAAATTCGCCGTACGAGCAGTACTTC.

The rearrangement joins TRBV9 to TRBJ1-2; 8 bases are shared with TRBD1. From germline, CDR1 is SGDLS and CDR2 YYNGEE. This CDR3 is 14 amino acids long. Unmatched junction bases numbered 3, after V lost 3 bases and J lost 2 bases. CDR3 amino acids: CASSARDRNYGYTF. DNA of the CDR3: TGTGCCAGCAGCGCCCGGGACAGGAACTATGGCTACACCTTC.

The chain joins TRBV19 to TRBJ2-7; D is uncertain. Per germline, CDR1 LNHDA and CDR2 SQIVND (reference sequence). CDR3 length: 14 residues. The V end lost 3 bases, the J end lost 2 bases, and 11 bases lay between the germline ends. CDR3 nucleotide sequence: TGTGCCAGTAGTATCCCAGGCCAGGCCTACGAGCAGTACTTC. Translation: CASSIPGQAYEQYF.

The chain joins TRBV28 to TRBJ1-1; 7 nucleotides match TRBD1. After removal of 7 bases from V and 4 bases from J, the junction contained 9 bases not matched to a gene. Germline V lookup: CDR1 MDHEN, CDR2 SYDVKM. The CDR3 extends over 14 amino acids. The CDR3 DNA is TGTGCCAGCACTTTGAGGGGGCTGAGCACTGAAGCTTTCTTT. Protein product: CASTLRGLSTEAFF.

This chain uses TRBV15 with TRBJ2-3; TRBD2 agrees at 8 bases. V lost 0 bases to trimming and J lost 4 bases; unmatched junction nucleotides: 12. From germline, CDR1 is LNHNV and CDR2 YYDKDF (reference sequence). The CDR3 is 18 residues long. CDR3 sequence (DNA): TGTGCCACCAGCAGAGATCGGGGCGGGAGGAGAGGCCCAGATACGCAGTATTTT. It encodes CATSRDRGGRRGPDTQYF.

This clone was found once. This chain connects TRBV6-2 or TRBV6-3 to TRBJ2-7, with 9 bases fitting TRBD1. The germline gives CDR1 MNHEY, CDR2 SVGEGT. The CDR3 runs 15 residues. V dropped 2 bases and J dropped 3; count of bases not matched to a gene: 5. CDR3 amino acids: CASSYLTGGDYEQYF. The CDR3 DNA is TGTGCCAGCAGTTACCTGACAGGGGGGGACTACGAGCAGTACTTC.

This chain joins TRBV2 and TRBJ1-4; 10 bases fit TRBD1. Germline CDR1 reads SNHLY; CDR2 reads FYNNEI. The junction had 6 bases not matched to a gene; V was cut back by 6 bases and J by 11 bases. CDR3 length equals 13 residues. For the CDR3, the DNA is TGTGCCAGCAGGTCCGGGACAGGGGTGAAACTGTTTTTT. Amino acid sequence: CASRSGTGVKLFF.

The chain is built from TRBV5-1 and TRBJ2-1; 11 nucleotides agree with TRBD2. CDR3 length: 15 residues. Germline CDR1 and CDR2: SGHRS and YFSETQ. V shed 4 bases and J 6 bases; nucleotides not matched to a gene: 6. DNA for the CDR3: TGCGCCAGCAGCCAAACTAGCGGGAGTGGCAATGAGCAGTTCTTC. Translated: CASSQTSGSGNEQFF.

V is TRBV4-1 and J is TRBJ2-1, with 10 bases that match TRBD2. The ends lost 4 bases at V and 5 bases at J; junction bases unmatched: 11. There are 17 residues in the CDR3. The V gene's germline CDR1 is MGHRA and CDR2 YSYEKL. Here the CDR3 reads CASSPHPKREGNNEQFF. The CDR3, as DNA: TGCGCCAGCAGCCCACACCCTAAGCGGGAGGGGAACAATGAGCAGTTCTTC.

The CDR3 coding sequence is TGTGCCAGCAGCCCCCCGGGGCAGCCCCAGCATTTT. Its translation: CASSPPGQPQHF. The chain couples TRBV7-2 to TRBJ1-5; the D is unclear. CDR1 is SGHTA, CDR2 FQGNSA, per germline. The CDR3 has 12 residues. V was trimmed by 5 bases and J by 7 bases, leaving 9 bases between them.

The J gene is TRBJ1-5, the V gene TRBV6-6; D might be TRBD1 (6 bases). The V end lost 6 bases, the J end lost 4 bases, and 19 bases lay between the germline ends. Germline CDR1 reads MNHNY; CDR2 reads SVGAGI (reference sequence). There are 16 residues in the CDR3. CDR3 nucleotides: TGTGCCAGCAGGTCCGAGGCCTTTAGGGGGAATCAGCCCCAGCATTTT. It yields the protein CASRSEAFRGNQPQHF.

The chain carries TRBV3-1 (or the pseudogene TRBV3-2) and TRBJ1-2, with TRBD1 as a possible D gene (6 bases). Trimming removed 7 bases at V and 1 base at J, with 16 bases between. CDR3 length equals 15 residues. Germline CDR1 LGHDT, CDR2 YNNKEL (reference sequence). The CDR3 sequence is CASTPGGGLNYGYTF. The CDR3, as DNA: TGTGCCAGCACCCCGGGAGGGGGACTTAACTATGGCTACACCTTC.

This chain joins TRBV6-7 and TRBJ2-7; 10 bases fit TRBD2. TRBV6-7 is designated an ORF whose function remains uncertain. The V and J ends lost 9 bases and 3 bases, in that order; junction bases with no gene match: 11. The CDR3 has 15 amino acids. This CDR3 reads CARNTIAGGVYEQYF. The CDR3, as DNA: TGTGCCAGGAATACAATAGCGGGAGGAGTCTACGAGCAGTACTTC.

In this sample, this clone turned up once. The chain employs TRBV4-2 and TRBJ1-4; 10 positions match TRBD1. V lost 0 bases and J lost 8; bases outside the gene matches: 9. CDR1 and CDR2 (germline): LGHNA, YNFKEQ. CDR3 size: 17 residues. DNA of the CDR3: TGTGCCAGCAGCCAAGACCTGTCCGGGACAGGGGAAGAAAAACTGTTTTTT. It translates to CASSQDLSGTGEEKLFF.